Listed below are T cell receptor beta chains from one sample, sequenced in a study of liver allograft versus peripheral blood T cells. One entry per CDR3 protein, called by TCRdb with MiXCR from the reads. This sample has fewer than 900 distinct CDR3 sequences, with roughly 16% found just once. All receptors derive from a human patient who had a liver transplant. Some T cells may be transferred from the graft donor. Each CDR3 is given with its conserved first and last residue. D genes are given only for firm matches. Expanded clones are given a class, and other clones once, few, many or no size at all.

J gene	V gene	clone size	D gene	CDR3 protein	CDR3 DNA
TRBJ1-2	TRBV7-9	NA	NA	CASSLRKVGKGADYGYTF	TGTGCCAGCAGCTTAAGGAAAGTAGGAAAGGGAGCAGACTATGGCTACACCTTC
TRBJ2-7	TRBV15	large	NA	CATSLRDTSSYEQYF	TGTGCCACCAGTCTCAGGGACACGAGCTCCTACGAGCAGTACTTC
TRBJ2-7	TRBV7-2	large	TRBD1	CASSSGTGVYEQYF	TGTGCCAGCAGCTCCGGGACAGGAGTCTACGAGCAGTACTTC
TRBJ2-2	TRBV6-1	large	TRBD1	CASSLRTGHLANTGELFF	TGTGCCAGCAGTCTCCGGACAGGACACCTCGCGAACACCGGGGAGCTGTTTTTT
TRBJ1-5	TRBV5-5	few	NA	CASSTRRDQPQHF	TGTGCCAGCAGCACCCGACGGGATCAGCCCCAGCATTTT
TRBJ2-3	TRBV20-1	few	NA	CSARDSKLTLTRTLTDTQYF	TGCAGTGCTAGAGATAGTAAACTCACACTAACACGGACGTTAACAGATACGCAGTATTTT
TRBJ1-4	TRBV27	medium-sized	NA	CASGLWGAGKKLFF	TGTGCCAGCGGTCTTTGGGGGGCCGGGAAAAAACTGTTTTTT